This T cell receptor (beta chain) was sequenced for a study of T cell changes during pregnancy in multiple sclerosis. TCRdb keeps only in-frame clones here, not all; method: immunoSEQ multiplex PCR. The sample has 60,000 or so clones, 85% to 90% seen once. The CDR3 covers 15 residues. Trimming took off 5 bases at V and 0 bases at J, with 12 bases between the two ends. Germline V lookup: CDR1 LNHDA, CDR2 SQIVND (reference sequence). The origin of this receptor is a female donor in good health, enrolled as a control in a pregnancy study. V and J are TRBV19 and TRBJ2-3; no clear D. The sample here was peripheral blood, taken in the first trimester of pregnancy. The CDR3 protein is CASSSTQISTDTQYF. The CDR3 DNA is TGTGCCAGTAGTTCCACACAGATTAGCACAGATACGCAGTATTTT.